Below are 2 T cell receptor beta chains sequenced from a single sample in a study of CD8 T cells in Susac syndrome. Reverse transcription of roughly 0.45 to 1 ug RNA used random hexamers. One entry per CDR3 protein, called by TCRdb with MiXCR from the immunoSEQ multiplex PCR reads. The sample includes under 250,000 distinct CDR3 sequences, over 90% of them seen just once. The sample taken for sequencing was CD4+ T cells from PBMCs. The receptor set was obtained from a human donor with Susac syndrome.

This chain joins TRBV5-1 and TRBJ1-2, with unresolved D. The CDR3 spans 15 residues. Trimming removed 0 bases at V and 4 bases at J, with 13 bases between. From germline, CDR1 is SGHRS and CDR2 YFSETQ. The CDR3 here is CASSLEGFGSYGYTF. The CDR3 DNA is TGCGCCAGCAGCTTGGAAGGTTTTGGAAGCTATGGCTACACCTTC.

The V gene is TRBV10-3, the J gene TRBJ1-1, with 7 bases lining up with TRBD1. The J segment lost 11 bases and the V segment lost 0 bases, leaving 6 bases of the junction unmatched. This CDR3 is built from 13 residues. Germline V CDR1 and CDR2: ENHRY, SYGVKD. This CDR3 is CAISESAGGKAFF. CDR3 coding DNA: TGTGCCATCAGTGAGTCGGCAGGGGGGAAGGCTTTCTTT.